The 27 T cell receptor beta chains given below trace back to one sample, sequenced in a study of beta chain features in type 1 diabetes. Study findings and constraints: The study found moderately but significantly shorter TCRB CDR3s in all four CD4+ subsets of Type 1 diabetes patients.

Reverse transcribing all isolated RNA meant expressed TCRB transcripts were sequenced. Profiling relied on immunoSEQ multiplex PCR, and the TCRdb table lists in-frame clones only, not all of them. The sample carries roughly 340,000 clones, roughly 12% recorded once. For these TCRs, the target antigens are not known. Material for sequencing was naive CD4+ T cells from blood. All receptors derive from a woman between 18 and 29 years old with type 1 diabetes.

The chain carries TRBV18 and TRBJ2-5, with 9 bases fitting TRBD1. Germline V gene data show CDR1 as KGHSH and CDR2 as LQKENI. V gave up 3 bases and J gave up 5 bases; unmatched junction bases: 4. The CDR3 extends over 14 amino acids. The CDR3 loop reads CASSPNRGPETQYF. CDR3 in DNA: TGTGCCAGCTCACCTAACAGGGGGCCCGAGACCCAGTACTTC.

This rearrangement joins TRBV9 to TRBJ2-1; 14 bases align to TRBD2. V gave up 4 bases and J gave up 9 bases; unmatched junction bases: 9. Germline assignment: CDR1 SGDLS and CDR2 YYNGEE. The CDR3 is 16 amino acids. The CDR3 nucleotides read TGTGCCAGCAGCCCCCACGGGACTAGCGGGAGTAGTGAGCAGTTCTTC. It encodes CASSPHGTSGSSEQFF.

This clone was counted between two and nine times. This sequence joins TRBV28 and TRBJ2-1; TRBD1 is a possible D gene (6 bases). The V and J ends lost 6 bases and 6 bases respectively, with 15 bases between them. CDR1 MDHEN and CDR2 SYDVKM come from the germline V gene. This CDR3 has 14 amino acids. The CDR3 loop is CASSPPRGGNEQFF. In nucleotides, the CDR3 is TGTGCCAGCAGCCCGCCTAGAGGGGGCAATGAGCAGTTCTTC.

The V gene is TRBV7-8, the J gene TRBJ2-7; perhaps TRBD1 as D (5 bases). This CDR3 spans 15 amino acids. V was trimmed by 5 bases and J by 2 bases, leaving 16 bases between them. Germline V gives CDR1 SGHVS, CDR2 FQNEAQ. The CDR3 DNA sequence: TGTGCCAGCAGCCGAGCAGCCAGGGTCGCCTACGAGCAGTACTTC. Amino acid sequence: CASSRAARVAYEQYF.

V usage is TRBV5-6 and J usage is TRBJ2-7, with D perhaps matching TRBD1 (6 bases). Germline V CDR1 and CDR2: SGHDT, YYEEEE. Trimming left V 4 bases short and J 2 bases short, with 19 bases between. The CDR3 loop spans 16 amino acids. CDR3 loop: CASSRVVGHQPYEQYF. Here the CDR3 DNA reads TGTGCCAGCAGCCGCGTGGTGGGACACCAACCCTACGAGCAGTACTTC.

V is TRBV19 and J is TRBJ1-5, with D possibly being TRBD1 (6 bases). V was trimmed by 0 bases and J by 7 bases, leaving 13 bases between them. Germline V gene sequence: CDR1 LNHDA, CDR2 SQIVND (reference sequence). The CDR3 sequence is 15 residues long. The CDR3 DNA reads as TGTGCCAGTAGTATAGAGGGGGGGCGGCGGCAGCCCCAGCATTTT. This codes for CASSIEGGRRQPQHF.

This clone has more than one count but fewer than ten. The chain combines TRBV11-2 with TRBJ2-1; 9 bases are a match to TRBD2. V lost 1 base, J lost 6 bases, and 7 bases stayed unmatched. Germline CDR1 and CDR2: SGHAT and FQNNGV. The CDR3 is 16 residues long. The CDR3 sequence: CASSLGSSGITNEQFF. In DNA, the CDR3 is TGTGCCAGCAGCTTAGGTTCTAGCGGGATTACCAATGAGCAGTTCTTC.

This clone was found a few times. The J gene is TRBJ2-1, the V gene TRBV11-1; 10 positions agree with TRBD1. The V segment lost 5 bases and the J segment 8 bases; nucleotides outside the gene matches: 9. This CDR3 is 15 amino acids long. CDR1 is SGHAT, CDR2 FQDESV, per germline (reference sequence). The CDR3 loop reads CASSQDGTGVHEQFF. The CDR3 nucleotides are TGTGCCAGCAGCCAGGATGGGACAGGGGTTCATGAGCAGTTCTTC.

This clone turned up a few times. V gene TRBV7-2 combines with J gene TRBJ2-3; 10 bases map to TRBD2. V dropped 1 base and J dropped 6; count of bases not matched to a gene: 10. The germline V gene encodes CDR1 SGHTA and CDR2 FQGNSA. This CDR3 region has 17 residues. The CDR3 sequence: CASSLGSSGRGSDTQYF. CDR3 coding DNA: TGTGCCAGCAGCTTAGGGTCTAGCGGGAGAGGGTCGGATACGCAGTATTTT.

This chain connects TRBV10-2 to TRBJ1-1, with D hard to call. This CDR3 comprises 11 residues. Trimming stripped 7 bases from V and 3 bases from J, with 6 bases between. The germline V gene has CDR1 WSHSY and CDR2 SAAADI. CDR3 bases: TGCGCCAGCATTCTCGACACTGAAGCTTTCTTT. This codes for CASILDTEAFF.

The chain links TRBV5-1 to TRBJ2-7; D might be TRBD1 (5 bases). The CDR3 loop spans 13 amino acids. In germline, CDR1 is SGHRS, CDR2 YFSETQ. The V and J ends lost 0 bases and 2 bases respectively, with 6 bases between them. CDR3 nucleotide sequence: TGCGCCAGCAGCTTGGACAGGCCCTACGAGCAGTACTTC. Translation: CASSLDRPYEQYF.

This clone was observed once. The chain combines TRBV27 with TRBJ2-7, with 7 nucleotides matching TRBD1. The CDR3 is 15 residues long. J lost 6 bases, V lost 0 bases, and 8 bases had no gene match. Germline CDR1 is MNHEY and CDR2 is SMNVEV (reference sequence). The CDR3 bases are TGTGCCAGCAGTTTATCCCTACCGACAGGGAGCGAGCAGTACTTC. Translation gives CASSLSLPTGSEQYF.

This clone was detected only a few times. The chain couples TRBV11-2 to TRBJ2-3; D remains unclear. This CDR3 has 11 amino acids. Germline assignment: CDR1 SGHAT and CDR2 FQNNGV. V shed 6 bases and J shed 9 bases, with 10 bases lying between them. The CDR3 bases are TGTGCCAGCAGTCCAGAATTCACGCAGTATTTT. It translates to CASSPEFTQYF.

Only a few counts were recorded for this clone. CDR3: CASSYSRTGDQPQHF. The CDR3 DNA sequence: TGTGCCAGCAGTTACTCCCGGACAGGGGACCAGCCCCAGCATTTT. The chain has TRBV6-5 and TRBJ1-5, with TRBD1 matching over 9 bases. The CDR3 is made up of 15 amino acids. Germline V CDR1 and CDR2: MNHEY, SVGAGI. V lost 0 bases, J lost 7 bases, and 4 bases stayed unmatched.

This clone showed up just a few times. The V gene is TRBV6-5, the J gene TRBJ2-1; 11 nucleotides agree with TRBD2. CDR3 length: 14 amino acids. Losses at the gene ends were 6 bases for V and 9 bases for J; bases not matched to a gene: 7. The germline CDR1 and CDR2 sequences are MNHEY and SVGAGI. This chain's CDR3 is CASSVGLAGGEQFF. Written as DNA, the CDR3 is TGTGCCAGCAGCGTGGGGCTAGCGGGAGGTGAGCAGTTCTTC.

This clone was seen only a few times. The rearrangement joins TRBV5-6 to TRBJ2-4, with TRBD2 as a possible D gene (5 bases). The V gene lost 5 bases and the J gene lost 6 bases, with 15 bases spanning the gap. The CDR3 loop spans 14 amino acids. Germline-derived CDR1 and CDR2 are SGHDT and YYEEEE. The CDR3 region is CASSPEAAGNIQYF. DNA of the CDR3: TGTGCCAGCAGTCCGGAGGCTGCCGGAAACATTCAGTACTTC.

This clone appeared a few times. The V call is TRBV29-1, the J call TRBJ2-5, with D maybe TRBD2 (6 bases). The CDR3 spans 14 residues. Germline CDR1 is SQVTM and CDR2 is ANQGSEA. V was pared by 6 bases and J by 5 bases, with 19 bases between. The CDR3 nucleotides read TGCAGCGTCCCCTCCGGAGGGAGCGGGGAGACCCAGTACTTC. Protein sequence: CSVPSGGSGETQYF.

DNA of the CDR3: TGCAGCGTTGATGGTTGGACTGCAGATACGCAGTATTTT. As protein: CSVDGWTADTQYF. V usage is TRBV29-1 and J usage is TRBJ2-3, with a tentative D call TRBD2 (5 bases). The CDR3 loop spans 13 amino acids. Germline loops: CDR1 SQVTM, CDR2 ANQGSEA. V was trimmed by 3 bases and J by 4 bases, leaving 11 bases between them.

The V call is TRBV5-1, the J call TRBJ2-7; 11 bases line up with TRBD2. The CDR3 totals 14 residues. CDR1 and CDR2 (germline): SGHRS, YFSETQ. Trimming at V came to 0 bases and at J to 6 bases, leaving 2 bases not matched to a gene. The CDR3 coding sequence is TGCGCCAGCAGCTTGGAAGGGACTAGCGGCGAGCAGTACTTC. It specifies CASSLEGTSGEQYF.

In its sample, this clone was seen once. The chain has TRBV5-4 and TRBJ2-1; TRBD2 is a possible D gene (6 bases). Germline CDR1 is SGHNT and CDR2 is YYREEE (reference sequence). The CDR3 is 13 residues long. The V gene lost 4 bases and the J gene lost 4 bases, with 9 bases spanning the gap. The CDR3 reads CASSPRGYNEQFF. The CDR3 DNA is TGTGCCAGCAGCCCCCGGGGGTACAATGAGCAGTTCTTC.

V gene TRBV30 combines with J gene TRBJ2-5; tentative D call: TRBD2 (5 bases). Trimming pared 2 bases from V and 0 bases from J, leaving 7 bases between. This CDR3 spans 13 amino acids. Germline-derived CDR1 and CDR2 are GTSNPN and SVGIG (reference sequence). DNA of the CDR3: TGTGCCTGGAGTCTAGCCCACCAAGAGACCCAGTACTTC. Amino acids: CAWSLAHQETQYF.

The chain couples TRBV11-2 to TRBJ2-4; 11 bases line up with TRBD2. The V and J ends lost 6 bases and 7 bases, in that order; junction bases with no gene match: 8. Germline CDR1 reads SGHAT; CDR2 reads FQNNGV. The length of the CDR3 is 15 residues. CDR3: CASRPSGGSDNIQYF. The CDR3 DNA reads TGTGCCAGCAGACCTAGCGGGGGGTCGGACAACATTCAGTACTTC.

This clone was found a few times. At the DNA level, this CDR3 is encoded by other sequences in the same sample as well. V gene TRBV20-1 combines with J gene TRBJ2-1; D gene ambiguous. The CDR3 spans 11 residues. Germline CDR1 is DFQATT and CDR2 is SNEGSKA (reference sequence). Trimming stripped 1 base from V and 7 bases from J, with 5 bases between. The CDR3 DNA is TGCAGTGCTAGAGCTGTAAATGAGCAGTTCTTC. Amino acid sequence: CSARAVNEQFF.

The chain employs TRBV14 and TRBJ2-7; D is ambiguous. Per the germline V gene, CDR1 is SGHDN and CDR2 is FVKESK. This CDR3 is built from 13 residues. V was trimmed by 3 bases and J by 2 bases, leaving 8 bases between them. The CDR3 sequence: CASSQAGTYEQYF. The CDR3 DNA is TGTGCCAGCAGCCAGGCAGGAACCTACGAGCAGTACTTC.

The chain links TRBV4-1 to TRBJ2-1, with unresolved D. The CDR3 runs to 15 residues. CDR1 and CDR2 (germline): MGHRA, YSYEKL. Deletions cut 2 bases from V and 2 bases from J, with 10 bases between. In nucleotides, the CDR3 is TGCGCCAGCAGCCAACCTACTGGTACCTACAATGAGCAGTTCTTC. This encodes CASSQPTGTYNEQFF.

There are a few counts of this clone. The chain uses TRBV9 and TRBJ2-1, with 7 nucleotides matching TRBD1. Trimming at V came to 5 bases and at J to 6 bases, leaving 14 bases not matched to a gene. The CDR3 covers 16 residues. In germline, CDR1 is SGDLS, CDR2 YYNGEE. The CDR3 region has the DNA TGTGCCAGCAGTTCCCGCTGGGACAGTGGGGCCAATGAGCAGTTCTTC. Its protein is CASSSRWDSGANEQFF.

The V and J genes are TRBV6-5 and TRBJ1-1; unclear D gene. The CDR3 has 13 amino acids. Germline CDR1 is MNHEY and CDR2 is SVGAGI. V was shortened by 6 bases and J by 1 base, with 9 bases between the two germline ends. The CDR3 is CASRRDQNTEAFF. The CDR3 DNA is TGTGCCAGCAGGCGGGATCAGAACACTGAAGCTTTCTTT.